Listed here are 10 T cell receptor beta chains from one sample, sequenced in a study of cytomegalovirus exposure and HLA in healthy donors. Amplification used 60 Vbeta primers and 13 Jbeta primers. TCRdb's copy holds only in-frame clones and misses some; the assay was immunoSEQ multiplex PCR. Counted here are under 200,000 clones, approximately 84% occurring once; the ten biggest clones make up about 6.3%. The sample consisted of PBMCs. The receptors stem from a male donor in good health and CMV-seropositive.

The CDR3, as DNA: TGTGCCAGCAGCCCAGCCCGGGACAGGGGCTACGAGCAGTACTTC. It yields the protein CASSPARDRGYEQYF. The J gene is TRBJ2-7, the V gene TRBV11-3; 10 bases align to TRBD1. This CDR3 is built from 15 residues. With 5 bases clipped from V and 3 bases from J, the junction kept 7 bases outside the gene matches. Germline CDR1 reads SGHNT; CDR2 reads YENEEA.

This chain uses TRBV20-1 with TRBJ1-4; no clear D. The CDR3 runs 11 residues. CDR1 DFQATT and CDR2 SNEGSKA come from the germline V gene (reference sequence). The CDR3 sequence: CTGQINEKLFF. As DNA, the CDR3 is TGCACTGGGCAGATTAATGAAAAACTGTTTTTT.

The V and J genes are TRBV6-4 and TRBJ2-1; D is ambiguous. V lost 3 bases, J lost 0 bases, and 9 bases lay in between. The germline V gene has CDR1 MRHNA and CDR2 SNTAGT. The CDR3 has 15 residues. CDR3 amino acids: CASSDLASSYNEQFF. CDR3 nucleotide sequence: TGTGCCAGCAGTGATCTCGCGAGCTCCTACAATGAGCAGTTCTTC.

This chain links TRBV6-5 with TRBJ2-7; 9 positions match TRBD1. The V gene's germline CDR1 is MNHEY and CDR2 SVGAGI. CDR3 length: 16 amino acids. After removal of 2 bases from V and 6 bases from J, the junction contained 11 bases not matched to a gene. The DNA of the CDR3 is TGTGCCAGCAGTTACCTCGGCGGGACAGGGTTCGGCGAGCAGTACTTC. Its translation is CASSYLGGTGFGEQYF.

This chain links TRBV28 with TRBJ2-7, with 9 bases matching TRBD1. V gave up 6 bases and J gave up 7 bases; unmatched junction bases: 13. The CDR3 extends over 15 amino acids. Germline CDR1 is MDHEN and CDR2 is SYDVKM. CDR3 DNA: TGTGCCAGCAGCGCCGGAGGGACAGGGCTGCGGGAGCAGTACTTC. The encoded protein is CASSAGGTGLREQYF.

V and J are TRBV19 and TRBJ2-5; 11 nucleotides agree with TRBD2. The CDR3 sequence is 16 residues long. The germline CDR1 and CDR2 sequences are LNHDA and SQIVND (reference sequence). J lost 4 bases, V lost 5 bases, and 9 bases had no gene match. CDR3 amino acids: CASSANSGRGLETQYF. In nucleotides, the CDR3 is TGTGCCAGTAGTGCCAATAGCGGGAGGGGTCTAGAGACCCAGTACTTC.

CDR3 amino acids: CASSETWTGPTEAFF. CDR3 bases: TGTGCCAGCAGTGAAACTTGGACAGGGCCCACTGAAGCTTTCTTT. The rearrangement joins TRBV6-1 to TRBJ1-1; TRBD1 aligns across 8 bases. CDR1 is MNHNS and CDR2 is SASEGT in the germline V gene. This CDR3 has 15 residues. The junction had 6 bases not matched to a gene; V was cut back by 2 bases and J by 4 bases.

This clone occurred once. V is TRBV6-1 and J is TRBJ1-6, with D maybe TRBD1 (5 bases). Trimming removed 4 bases from V and 8 bases from J, with 15 bases in between. Looked up from germline, CDR1 is MNHNS and CDR2 is SASEGT. The CDR3 length is 15 residues. CDR3 region: CASSVSQGGYSPLHF. CDR3 nucleotide sequence: TGTGCCAGCAGTGTCTCCCAGGGTGGGTATTCACCCCTCCACTTT.

The rearrangement uses TRBV28 and TRBJ2-7, with 9 bases aligning to TRBD1. This CDR3 is 16 amino acids long. Unmatched junction bases numbered 7, after V lost 2 bases and J lost 2 bases. In germline, CDR1 is MDHEN, CDR2 SYDVKM. CDR3 bases: TGTGCCAGCAGTTTACTACCCGGGACAGGGACCTACGAGCAGTACTTC. This gives the protein CASSLLPGTGTYEQYF. Full variable domain (remainder filled in from reference TRBV28 and TRBJ2-7): DVKVTQSSRYLVKRTGEKVFLECVQDMDHENMFWYRQDPGLGLRLIYFSYDVKMKEKGDIPEGYSVSREKKERFSLILESASTNQTSMYLCASSLLPGTGTYEQYFGPGTRLTVT.

The gene calls are TRBV5-6 and TRBJ2-2; no reliable D call. The CDR3 loop spans 17 amino acids. V was cut by 5 bases and J by 1 base, with 18 bases left in between. In germline, CDR1 is SGHDT, CDR2 YYEEEE. Here the CDR3 DNA reads TGTGCCAGCAGACAAACTACAAATAATAGGAACACCGGGGAGCTGTTTTTT. It yields the protein CASRQTTNNRNTGELFF. Looking up the rest from reference TRBV5-6 and TRBJ2-2 gives the full variable domain: DAGVTQSPTHLIKTRGQQVTLRCSPKSGHDTVSWYQQALGQGPQFIFQYYEEEERQRGNFPDRFSGHQFPNYSSELNVNALLLGDSALYLCASRQTTNNRNTGELFFGEGSRLTVL.